Below, 21 T cell receptor beta chains from the same sample are listed, as sequenced in a study of blood T cell repertoires in COVID-19. Produced via immunoSEQ multiplex PCR; TCRdb's table is partial and in-frame only. Seen here are tens of thousands of clones, 85% to 90% observed once, and the top ten hold roughly 15%. Sequencing used peripheral blood. These receptors came from a man between 70 and 80 years old with acute or convalescent COVID-19.

The CDR3 is CASSLIGNTIYF. CDR3 DNA sequence: TGTGCCAGCAGCCTAATCGGAAACACCATATATTTT. The genes are TRBV14 and TRBJ1-3; D unclear. The germline V gene has CDR1 SGHDN and CDR2 FVKESK. The CDR3 is 12 residues long. Trimming pared 4 bases from V and 4 bases from J, leaving 5 bases between.

The chain joins TRBV11-1 to TRBJ2-2, with 9 bases that match TRBD1. This CDR3 is 14 amino acids long. The junction had 2 bases not matched to a gene; V was cut back by 5 bases and J by 4 bases. The V gene's germline CDR1 is SGHAT and CDR2 FQDESV (reference sequence). CDR3: CASSGTGITGELFF. DNA for the CDR3: TGTGCCAGCAGCGGGACAGGGATCACCGGGGAGCTGTTTTTT.

The chain links TRBV5-4 to TRBJ2-3; 11 nucleotides match TRBD2. Germline-derived CDR1 and CDR2 are SGHNT and YYREEE (reference sequence). The CDR3 loop spans 15 amino acids. J gave up 4 bases and V 4 bases, and 5 bases lay outside the gene matches. This chain's CDR3 is CASSTTSGRSDTQYF. The CDR3 nucleotides read TGTGCCAGCAGCACCACTAGCGGGAGATCAGATACGCAGTATTTT.

This clone has only one observation. This sequence joins TRBV5-4 and TRBJ2-1; TRBD2 might be the D (6 bases). V was pared by 0 bases and J by 6 bases, with 19 bases between. Per germline, CDR1 SGHNT and CDR2 YYREEE (reference sequence). The CDR3 is made up of 17 amino acids. CDR3 bases: TGTGCCAGCAGCTTGGGATTCACTAGCAATTACGGCAATGAGCAGTTCTTC. This codes for CASSLGFTSNYGNEQFF.

Concerning this clone: Other DNA sequences from this sample encode an identical CDR3 as well. The chain links TRBV7-2 to TRBJ2-1; weak D call: TRBD1 (5 bases). In germline, CDR1 is SGHTA, CDR2 FQGNSA. Between the trimmed V and J ends, which lost 1 base and 4 bases, there was a span of 5 bases. This CDR3 comprises 13 residues. CDR3 DNA: TGTGCCAGCAGCTTAGGACAGTACAATGAGCAGTTCTTC. Translation: CASSLGQYNEQFF.

The genes are TRBV7-2 and TRBJ2-2; TRBD1 agrees at 8 bases. With V trimmed by 3 bases and J by 5 bases, 5 bases remained unmatched. The CDR3 is 15 amino acids. Per germline, CDR1 SGHTA and CDR2 FQGNSA. CDR3 protein: CASSFTGGVTGELFF. CDR3 DNA sequence: TGTGCCAGCAGCTTCACAGGGGGAGTAACCGGGGAGCTGTTTTTT. The full variable domain, completed using reference TRBV7-2 and TRBJ2-2, is GAGVSQSPSNKVTEKGKDVELRCDPISGHTALYWYRQSLGQGLEFLIYFQGNSAPDKSGLPSDRFSAERTGGSVSTLTIQRTQQEDSAVYLCASSFTGGVTGELFFGEGSRLTVL.

This rearrangement joins TRBV19 to TRBJ2-7, with 8 bases aligning to TRBD2. V shed 3 bases and J 4 bases; nucleotides not matched to a gene: 5. The CDR3 has 14 residues. The germline gives CDR1 LNHDA, CDR2 SQIVND (reference sequence). In nucleotides, the CDR3 is TGTGCCAGTAGTATCGGGACTAGAGGTTACGAGCAGTACTTC. This encodes CASSIGTRGYEQYF.

The rearrangement links TRBV2 to TRBJ2-2; TRBD2 matches 11 bases. V gave up 5 bases and J gave up 6 bases; unmatched junction bases: 8. The germline CDR1 and CDR2 sequences are SNHLY and FYNNEI. This CDR3 spans 16 amino acids. The CDR3 is CASSYYSGRGAGELFF. CDR3 nucleotides: TGTGCCAGCAGTTACTATAGCGGGAGGGGAGCCGGGGAGCTGTTTTTT. Full variable domain (outside the CDR3, taken from reference TRBV2 and TRBJ2-2): EPEVTQTPSHQVTQMGQEVILRCVPISNHLYFYWYRQILGQKVEFLVSFYNNEISEKSEIFDDQFSVERPDGSNFTLKIRSTKLEDSAMYFCASSYYSGRGAGELFFGEGSRLTVL.

This chain joins TRBV5-1 and TRBJ1-4; D remains unclear. V gave up 0 bases and J gave up 5 bases, with 11 bases separating them. This CDR3 has 15 amino acids. Germline loops: CDR1 SGHRS, CDR2 YFSETQ. CDR3 protein: CASSLALQKNEKLFF. The CDR3 coding sequence is TGCGCCAGCAGCTTGGCCTTACAGAAGAATGAAAAACTGTTTTTT.

This clone was seen only a few times. The chain has TRBV7-6 and TRBJ2-1, with D perhaps TRBD2 (6 bases). V shed 2 bases and J shed 2 bases, with 10 bases lying between them. Germline CDR1 reads SGHVS; CDR2 reads FNYEAQ. The CDR3 consists of 15 residues. The CDR3 here is CASSLRDSTYNEQFF. The CDR3 DNA reads as TGTGCCAGCAGCTTAAGGGACTCCACCTACAATGAGCAGTTCTTC. Full variable domain (remainder filled in from reference TRBV7-6 and TRBJ2-1): GAGVSQSPRYKVTKRGQDVALRCDPISGHVSLYWYRQALGQGPEFLTYFNYEAQQDKSGLPNDRFSAERPEGSISTLTIQRTEQRDSAMYRCASSLRDSTYNEQFFGPGTRLTVL.

The rearrangement uses TRBV7-2 and TRBJ2-1; TRBD2 might be the D (5 bases). This CDR3 contains 14 residues. Trimming cost V 5 bases and J 12 bases, with 20 bases left between them. CDR1 and CDR2 from the germline V gene are SGHTA and FQGNSA. CDR3 sequence: CASSRGYRESVQFF. The CDR3, as DNA: TGTGCCAGCAGCCGGGGATACCGGGAATCCGTGCAGTTCTTC. Full variable domain (rest looked up from reference TRBV7-2 and TRBJ2-1): GAGVSQSPSNKVTEKGKDVELRCDPISGHTALYWYRQSLGQGLEFLIYFQGNSAPDKSGLPSDRFSAERTGGSVSTLTIQRTQQEDSAVYLCASSRGYRESVQFFGPGTRLTVL.

The chain carries TRBV6-1 and TRBJ1-1, with D uncertain. There are 13 residues in the CDR3. The V and J ends lost 0 bases and 4 bases respectively, with 6 bases between them. Germline V gene data show CDR1 as MNHNS and CDR2 as SASEGT. CDR3 region: CASSEALSTEAFF. CDR3 bases: TGTGCCAGCAGTGAAGCTTTGAGCACTGAAGCTTTCTTT.

About this clone itself: One end of the junction is discordant with germline, which a read error may explain. DNA of the CDR3: TGCAGCGTCGAAGACAGGGGGGTTAACTATGGCTACACCTTC. Its protein is CSVEDRGVNYGYTF. The chain combines TRBV29-1 with TRBJ1-2; 9 bases map to TRBD1. This CDR3 comprises 14 residues. CDR1 SQVTM and CDR2 ANQGSEA come from the germline V gene.

The chain has TRBV4-3 and TRBJ2-3; a weak D match, TRBD1 (5 bases). The CDR3 consists of 16 residues. Trimming took 0 bases from V and 3 from J, leaving 13 bases between them. The V gene's germline CDR1 is LGHNA and CDR2 YSLEER. The DNA of the CDR3 is TGCGCCAGCAGCCAAGAGTGGCAGGGAACTACAGATACGCAGTATTTT. This codes for CASSQEWQGTTDTQYF.

This rearrangement joins TRBV12-3 or TRBV12-4 to TRBJ2-5; 7 bases are a match to TRBD1. Trimming cost V 6 bases and J 5 bases; bases outside gene matches: 3. The CDR3 totals 12 residues. The CDR3: CASRNRGETQYF. For the CDR3, the DNA is TGTGCCAGCAGAAACAGGGGTGAGACCCAGTACTTC.

V and J are TRBV5-1 and TRBJ2-1; tentative D call: TRBD2 (6 bases). Trimming took off 4 bases at V and 6 bases at J, with 14 bases between the two ends. This CDR3 is built from 14 residues. Germline CDR1 is SGHRS and CDR2 is YFSETQ. Here the CDR3 reads CASSPTSIINEQFF. The CDR3 nucleotides are TGCGCCAGCAGCCCGACTAGTATAATCAATGAGCAGTTCTTC.

The V gene is TRBV28, the J gene TRBJ2-3; D unclear. The CDR3 has 11 residues. CDR1 and CDR2 (germline): MDHEN, SYDVKM. Between the trimmed V and J ends, which lost 2 bases and 8 bases, there was a span of 5 bases. CDR3: CASSLQVTQYF. CDR3 in DNA: TGTGCCAGCAGTTTACAGGTTACGCAGTATTTT.

The chain combines TRBV28 with TRBJ1-2, with D perhaps TRBD1 (5 bases). The CDR3 loop spans 14 amino acids. Per the germline V gene, CDR1 is MDHEN and CDR2 is SYDVKM. The V end was cut by 1 base, the J end by 8 bases, with 14 bases between. CDR3 residues: CASSLFHGQGGYTF. CDR3 coding DNA: TGTGCCAGCAGTTTATTCCACGGCCAGGGAGGCTACACCTTC.

This clone has only a few counts. This chain uses TRBV6-5 with TRBJ2-5; 7 nucleotides agree with TRBD2. The CDR3 totals 15 residues. The J segment lost 0 bases and the V segment lost 0 bases, leaving 1 base of the junction unmatched. Germline V CDR1 and CDR2: MNHEY, SVGAGI. The CDR3 loop is CASSYSGGYQETQYF. The CDR3 DNA follows: TGTGCCAGCAGTTACTCCGGGGGGTACCAAGAGACCCAGTACTTC.

This clone was detected only a few times. V gene TRBV19 combines with J gene TRBJ1-3; D not resolved. The CDR3 has 15 amino acids. With 8 bases removed from V and 2 bases from J, the gap between germline ends came to 16 bases. The V gene's germline CDR1 is LNHDA and CDR2 SQIVND (reference sequence). The CDR3 coding sequence is TGTGCCAGTTCCCCCGGGTCCTCCGCTGGAAACACCATATATTTT. Its protein is CASSPGSSAGNTIYF.

V usage is TRBV19 and J usage is TRBJ2-1, with D possibly being TRBD1 (5 bases). Trimming pared 3 bases from V and 4 bases from J, leaving 7 bases between. Looked up from germline, CDR1 is LNHDA and CDR2 is SQIVND (reference sequence). The CDR3 runs 13 residues. CDR3 residues: CASSIGAYNEQFF. The CDR3 region has the DNA TGTGCCAGTAGTATTGGGGCATACAATGAGCAGTTCTTC.